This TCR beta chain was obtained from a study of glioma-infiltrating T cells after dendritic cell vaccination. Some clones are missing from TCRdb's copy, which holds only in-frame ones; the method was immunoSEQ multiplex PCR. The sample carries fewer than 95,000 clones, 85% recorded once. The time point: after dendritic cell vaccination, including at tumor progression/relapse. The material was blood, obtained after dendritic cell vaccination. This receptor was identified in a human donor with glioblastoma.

In DNA form, the CDR3 reads TGTGCCAGCAGAAGGACAGGGTGGGACTATGGCTACACCTTC. Its protein product is CASRRTGWDYGYTF. The V and J genes are TRBV7-8 and TRBJ1-2, with 8 nucleotides matching TRBD1. This CDR3 has 14 amino acids. Per germline, CDR1 SGHVS and CDR2 FQNEAQ. After removal of 6 bases from V and 3 bases from J, the junction contained 6 bases not matched to a gene. The whole variable domain, filled in from reference TRBV7-8 and TRBJ1-2, reads GAGVSQSPRYKVAKRGQDVALRCDPISGHVSLFWYQQALGQGPEFLTYFQNEAQLDKSGLPSDRFFAERPEGSVSTLKIQRTQQEDSAVYLCASRRTGWDYGYTFGSGTRLTVV.